This is a list of T cell receptor beta chains from one sample in a study of blood T cell repertoires in COVID-19. Clones were read by immunoSEQ multiplex PCR, and TCRdb kept only the in-frame ones, dropping some. Of 65,000 or so clones detected, 85% to 90% appear once; the ten largest clones hold roughly 3.2%. Sequencing was done on a sample of peripheral blood. These receptor sequences come from a man aged 50 to 59 with active COVID-19. CDR3s include the opening cysteine and the closing phenylalanine or tryptophan. Each record gives: V gene, D gene, J gene, clone size, CDR3 protein. A D gene is named only where the DNA matches it firmly. Some rows have no size entry. The others give once, few or many, or a class for an expanded clone.

TRBV7-2	NA	TRBJ1-2	once	CASSFAGFGGYTF
TRBV11-1	TRBD1	TRBJ2-5	NA	CASKPDRVQETQYF
TRBV7-6	TRBD2	TRBJ2-3	NA	CASSLGLAGRASTDTQYF
TRBV27	TRBD1	TRBJ1-1	NA	CASSTGLNTEAFF
TRBV11-2	NA	TRBJ2-5	NA	CASSLVRGQETQYF
TRBV28	TRBD2	TRBJ2-1	NA	CASSLTGTNYNEQFF
TRBV5-1	TRBD2	TRBJ2-2	NA	CASSPEGLAGATTGELFF
TRBV6-2/TRBV6-3	TRBD2	TRBJ2-5	NA	CASSPQTSGGRETQYF
TRBV12-3/TRBV12-4	TRBD1	TRBJ2-3	NA	CASSLTGGDTQYF
TRBV28	NA	TRBJ1-4	NA	CASSFEDSNSEKLFF
TRBV7-6	TRBD2	TRBJ2-5	NA	CASSSLGLAEEGETQYF
TRBV21-1	NA	TRBJ1-1	NA	CASSKGGDTEAFF
TRBV6-2/TRBV6-3	TRBD2	TRBJ2-7	once	CASSYSRLAGGREQYF
TRBV3-1/TRBV3-2	NA	TRBJ2-7	NA	CASSQVPRDEQYF
TRBV3-1/TRBV3-2	TRBD2	TRBJ2-7	NA	CASSRGTSGAPYEQYF
TRBV3-1/TRBV3-2	NA	TRBJ2-7	NA	CASSQGPGIKYEQYF
TRBV7-9	TRBD1	TRBJ1-4	NA	CASTRTGVNEKLFF
TRBV30	TRBD1	TRBJ1-6	NA	CAWDRGLGSPLHF
TRBV6-4	TRBD1	TRBJ2-2	NA	CASSGPPGQGDTGELFF
TRBV19	NA	TRBJ1-2	NA	CASSPPINYGYTF
TRBV12-5	NA	TRBJ2-1	NA	CASKGDSYNEQFF
TRBV19	TRBD2	TRBJ2-3	NA	CATRRGSGGTSTDTQYF
TRBV29-1	TRBD1	TRBJ1-5	NA	CSVGQGSNQPQHF
TRBV29-1	NA	TRBJ2-7	few	CSAGQSYEQYF
TRBV9	TRBD1	TRBJ1-4	NA	CASSGGQLNEKLFF
TRBV7-9	TRBD2	TRBJ2-2	NA	CASSPAQLAGYTGELFF
TRBV3-1/TRBV3-2	TRBD2	TRBJ2-7	NA	CASSPGGGDAYEQYF
TRBV6-5	TRBD1	TRBJ1-5	few	CASSYAGGWNQPQHF
TRBV19	NA	TRBJ1-2	NA	CASGTGGYGYTF
TRBV7-6	NA	TRBJ2-2	NA	CASSLGARGTGELFF
TRBV6-5	TRBD1	TRBJ2-5	NA	CASSYSAGGQETQYF
TRBV5-5	NA	TRBJ2-1	NA	CASSSASRDEQFF
TRBV21-1	NA	TRBJ2-5	NA	CASSRRAQETQYF
TRBV10-3	TRBD1	TRBJ2-7	NA	CAISEPQTGNNEQYF
TRBV10-1	TRBD2	TRBJ2-3	NA	CASSESGSSSGGSTDTQYF
TRBV7-8	TRBD2	TRBJ2-5	few	CASSLDASGGYLGTETQYF
TRBV5-4	TRBD1	TRBJ2-7	once	CASSRAGQGGDEQYF
TRBV7-2	NA	TRBJ2-3	NA	CASSFDSEWTDTQYF